This T cell receptor beta chain was sequenced in a study of Tregs in tolerant kidney transplant recipients. General study results and limits: Antigen-driven expansion was suggested because donor-specific Tregs expanded more than all Tregs in tolerant patients.

With regard to this clone: The antigen remains undetermined.

Sequenced by immunoSEQ multiplex PCR; TCRdb stores in-frame clones only, minus some. The sample yields about 87,000 clones, approximately 93% seen once. The germline V gene encodes CDR1 MNHNY and CDR2 SVGAGI (reference sequence). Trimming took 10 bases from V and 1 from J; bases not matched to a gene: 3. This CDR3 spans 13 amino acids. Here the sequenced sample was CD4+ T cells from blood, taken before the transplant. The chain carries TRBV6-6 and TRBJ2-3; 9 nucleotides line up with TRBD2. The TCR sequence derives from a human donor who received a combined kidney and bone marrow transplant. CDR3 loop: CATKRGGTDTQYF. CDR3 DNA sequence: TGTGCCACCAAGCGGGGGGGCACAGATACGCAGTATTTT.